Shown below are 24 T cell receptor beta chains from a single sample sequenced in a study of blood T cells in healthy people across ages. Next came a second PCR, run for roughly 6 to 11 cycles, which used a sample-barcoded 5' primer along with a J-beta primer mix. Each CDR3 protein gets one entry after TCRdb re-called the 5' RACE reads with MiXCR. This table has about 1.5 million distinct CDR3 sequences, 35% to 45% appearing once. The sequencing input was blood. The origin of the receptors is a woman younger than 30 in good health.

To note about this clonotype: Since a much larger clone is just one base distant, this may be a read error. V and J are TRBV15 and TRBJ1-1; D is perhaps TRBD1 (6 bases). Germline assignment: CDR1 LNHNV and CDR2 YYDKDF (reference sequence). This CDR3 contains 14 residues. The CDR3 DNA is TGTGCCGCCAGCACAGGGATTGGGGACACTGAAGCTTTCTTT. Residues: CAASTGIGDTEAFF.

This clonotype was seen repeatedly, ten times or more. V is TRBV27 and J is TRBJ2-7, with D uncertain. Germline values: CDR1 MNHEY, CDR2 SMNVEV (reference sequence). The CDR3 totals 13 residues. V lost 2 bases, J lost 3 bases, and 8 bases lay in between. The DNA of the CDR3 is TGTGCCAGCAGTTTAGGACGTTACTACGAGCAGTACTTC. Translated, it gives CASSLGRYYEQYF.

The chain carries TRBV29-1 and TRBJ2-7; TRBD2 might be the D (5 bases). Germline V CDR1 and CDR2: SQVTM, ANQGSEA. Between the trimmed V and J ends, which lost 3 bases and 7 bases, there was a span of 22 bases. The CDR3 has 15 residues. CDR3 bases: TGCAGCGTTGAGGCCAGAGCCGGGGTGAAGGATGAGCAGTACTTC. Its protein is CSVEARAGVKDEQYF.

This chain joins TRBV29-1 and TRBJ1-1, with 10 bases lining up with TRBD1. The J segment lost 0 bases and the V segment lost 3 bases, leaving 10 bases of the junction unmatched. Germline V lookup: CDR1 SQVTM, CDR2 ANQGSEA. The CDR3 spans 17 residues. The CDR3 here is CSVDLWTGGIMNTEAFF. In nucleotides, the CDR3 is TGCAGCGTTGACCTTTGGACAGGGGGGATTATGAACACTGAAGCTTTCTTT.

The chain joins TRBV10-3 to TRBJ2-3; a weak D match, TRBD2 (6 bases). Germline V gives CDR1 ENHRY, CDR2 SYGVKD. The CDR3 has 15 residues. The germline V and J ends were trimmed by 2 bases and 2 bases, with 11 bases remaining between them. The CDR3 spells CAISEGTLLTDTQYF. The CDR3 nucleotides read TGTGCCATCAGTGAGGGGACTCTTCTCACAGATACGCAGTATTTT.

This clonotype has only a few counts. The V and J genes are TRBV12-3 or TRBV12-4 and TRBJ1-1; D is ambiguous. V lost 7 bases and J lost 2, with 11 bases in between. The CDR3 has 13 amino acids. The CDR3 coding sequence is TGTGCCAGCACTCGGTCGCCCAACACTGAAGCTTTCTTT. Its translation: CASTRSPNTEAFF.

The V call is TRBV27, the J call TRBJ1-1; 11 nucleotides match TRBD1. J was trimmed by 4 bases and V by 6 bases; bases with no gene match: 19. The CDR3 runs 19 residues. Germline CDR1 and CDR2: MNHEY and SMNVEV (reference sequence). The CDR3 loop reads CASSSPSDRGHTTGTEAFF. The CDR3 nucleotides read TGTGCCAGCAGCTCCCCCTCGGACAGGGGGCACACAACGGGCACTGAAGCTTTCTTT.

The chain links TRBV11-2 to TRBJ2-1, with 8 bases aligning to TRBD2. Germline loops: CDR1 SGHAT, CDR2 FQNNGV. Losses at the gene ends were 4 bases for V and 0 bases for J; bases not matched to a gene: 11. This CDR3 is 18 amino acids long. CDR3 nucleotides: TGTGCCAGCAGCTCTACTATCGGGGGGGGGCCCTCCTACAATGAGCAGTTCTTC. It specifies CASSSTIGGGPSYNEQFF.

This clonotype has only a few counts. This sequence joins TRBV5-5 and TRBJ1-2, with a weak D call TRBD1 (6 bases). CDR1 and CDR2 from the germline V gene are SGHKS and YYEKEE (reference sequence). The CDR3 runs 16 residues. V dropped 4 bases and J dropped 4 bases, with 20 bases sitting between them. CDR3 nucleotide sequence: TGTGCCAGCAGCCTCGGACAGCTAACCTCCTTCTATGGCTACACCTTC. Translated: CASSLGQLTSFYGYTF.

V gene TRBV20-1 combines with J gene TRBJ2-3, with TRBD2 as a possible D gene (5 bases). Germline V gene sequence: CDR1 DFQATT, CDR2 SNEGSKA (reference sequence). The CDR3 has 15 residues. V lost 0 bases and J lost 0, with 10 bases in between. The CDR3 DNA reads TGCAGTGCTAGAGATCTAGCCTTTAGCACAGATACGCAGTATTTT. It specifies CSARDLAFSTDTQYF.

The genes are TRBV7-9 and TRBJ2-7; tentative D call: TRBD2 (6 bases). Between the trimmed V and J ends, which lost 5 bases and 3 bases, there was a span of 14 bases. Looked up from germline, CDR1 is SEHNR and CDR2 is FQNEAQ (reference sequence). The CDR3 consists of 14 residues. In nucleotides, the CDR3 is TGTGCCAGCAGCCACTCGGGAGTCGGCTACGAGCAGTACTTC. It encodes CASSHSGVGYEQYF. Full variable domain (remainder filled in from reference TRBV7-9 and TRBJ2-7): DTGVSQNPRHKITKRGQNVTFRCDPISEHNRLYWYRQTLGQGPEFLTYFQNEAQLEKSRLLSDRFSAERPKGSFSTLEIQRTEQGDSAMYLCASSHSGVGYEQYFGPGTRLTVT.

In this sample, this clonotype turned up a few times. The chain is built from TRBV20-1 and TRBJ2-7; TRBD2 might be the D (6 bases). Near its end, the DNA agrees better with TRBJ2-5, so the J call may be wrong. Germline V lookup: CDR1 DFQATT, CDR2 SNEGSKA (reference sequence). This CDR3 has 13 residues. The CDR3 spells CSATEGRIETQYF. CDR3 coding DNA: TGCAGTGCTACGGAGGGCCGGATAGAGACCCAGTACTTC.

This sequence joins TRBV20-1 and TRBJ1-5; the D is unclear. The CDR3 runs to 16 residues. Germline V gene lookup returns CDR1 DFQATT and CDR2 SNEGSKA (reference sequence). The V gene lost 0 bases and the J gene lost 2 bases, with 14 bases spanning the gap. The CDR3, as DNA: TGCAGTGCTAGAGAATCCGCGACAATCGGCAATCAGCCCCAGCATTTT. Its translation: CSARESATIGNQPQHF.

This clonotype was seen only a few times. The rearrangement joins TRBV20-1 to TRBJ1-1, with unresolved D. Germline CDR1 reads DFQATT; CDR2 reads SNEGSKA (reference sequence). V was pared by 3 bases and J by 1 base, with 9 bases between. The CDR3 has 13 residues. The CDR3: CSARRAPNTEAFF. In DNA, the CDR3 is TGCAGTGCTAGGAGGGCACCGAACACTGAAGCTTTCTTT.

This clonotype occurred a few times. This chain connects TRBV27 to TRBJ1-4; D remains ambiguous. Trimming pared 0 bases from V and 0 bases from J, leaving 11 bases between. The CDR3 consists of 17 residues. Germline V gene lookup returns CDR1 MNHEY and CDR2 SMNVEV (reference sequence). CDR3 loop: CASSLSGPFATNEKLFF. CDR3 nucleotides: TGTGCCAGCAGTTTATCCGGCCCTTTTGCAACTAATGAAAAACTGTTTTTT.

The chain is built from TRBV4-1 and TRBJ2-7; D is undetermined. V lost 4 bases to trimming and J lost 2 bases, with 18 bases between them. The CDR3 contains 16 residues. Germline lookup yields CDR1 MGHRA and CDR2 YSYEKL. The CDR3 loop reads CASSPQAKGGTYEQYF. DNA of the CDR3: TGCGCCAGCAGCCCTCAGGCGAAGGGTGGAACCTACGAGCAGTACTTC.

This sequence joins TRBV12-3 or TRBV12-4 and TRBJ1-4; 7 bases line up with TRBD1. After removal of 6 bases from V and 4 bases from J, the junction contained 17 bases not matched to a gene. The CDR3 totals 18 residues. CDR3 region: CASSPSSQGTLLNEKLFF. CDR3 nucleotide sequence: TGTGCCAGCAGCCCCTCCTCACAGGGGACGCTTCTTAATGAAAAACTGTTTTTT.

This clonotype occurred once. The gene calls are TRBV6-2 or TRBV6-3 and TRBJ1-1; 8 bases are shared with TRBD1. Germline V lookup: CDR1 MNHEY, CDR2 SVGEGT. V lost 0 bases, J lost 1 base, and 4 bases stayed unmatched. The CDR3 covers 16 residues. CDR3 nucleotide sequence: TGTGCCAGCAGTTACTCGGCAGGGGGCCAGAACACTGAAGCTTTCTTT. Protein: CASSYSAGGQNTEAFF.

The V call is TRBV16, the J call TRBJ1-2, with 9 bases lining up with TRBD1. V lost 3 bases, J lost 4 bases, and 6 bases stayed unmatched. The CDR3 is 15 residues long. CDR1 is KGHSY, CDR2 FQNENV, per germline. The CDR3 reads CASSHRDRDFYGYTF. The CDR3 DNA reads TGTGCCAGCAGCCACCGGGACAGGGATTTCTATGGCTACACCTTC.

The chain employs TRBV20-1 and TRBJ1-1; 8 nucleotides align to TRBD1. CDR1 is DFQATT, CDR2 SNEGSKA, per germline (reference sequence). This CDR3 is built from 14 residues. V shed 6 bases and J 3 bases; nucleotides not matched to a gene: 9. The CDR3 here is CSAEPGGLDTEAFF. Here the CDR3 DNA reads TGCAGTGCGGAACCAGGGGGCCTAGACACTGAAGCTTTCTTT.

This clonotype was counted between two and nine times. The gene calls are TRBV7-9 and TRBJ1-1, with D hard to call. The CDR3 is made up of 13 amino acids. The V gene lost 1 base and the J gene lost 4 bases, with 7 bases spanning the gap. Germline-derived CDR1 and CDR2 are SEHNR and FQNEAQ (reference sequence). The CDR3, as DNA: TGTGCCAGCAGCTTAGGTTTTGGCACTGAAGCTTTCTTT. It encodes CASSLGFGTEAFF.

The CDR3 sequence is CASSSRLTSGERNEQFF. CDR3 DNA sequence: TGTGCCAGCAGCTCTCGTTTGACTAGCGGGGAGAGGAATGAGCAGTTCTTC. This chain connects TRBV7-9 to TRBJ2-1; 11 bases are a match to TRBD2. The CDR3 spans 17 residues. V shed 4 bases and J 7 bases; nucleotides not matched to a gene: 12. CDR1 and CDR2 from the germline V gene are SEHNR and FQNEAQ (reference sequence).

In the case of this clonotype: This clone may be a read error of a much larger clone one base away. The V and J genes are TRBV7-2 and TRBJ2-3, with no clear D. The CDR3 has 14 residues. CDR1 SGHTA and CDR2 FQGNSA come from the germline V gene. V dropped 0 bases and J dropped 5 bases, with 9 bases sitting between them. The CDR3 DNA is TGTGCCAGCAGCTTAGCGCGGCGGCAAGATACGCAGTATTTT. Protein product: CASSLARRQDTQYF. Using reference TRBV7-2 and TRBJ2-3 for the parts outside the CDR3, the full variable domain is GAGVSQSPSNKVTEKGKDVELRCDPISGHTALYWYRQSLGQGLEFLIYFQGNSAPDKSGLPSDRFSAERTGGSVSTLTIQRTQQEDSAVYLCASSLARRQDTQYFGPGTRLTVL.

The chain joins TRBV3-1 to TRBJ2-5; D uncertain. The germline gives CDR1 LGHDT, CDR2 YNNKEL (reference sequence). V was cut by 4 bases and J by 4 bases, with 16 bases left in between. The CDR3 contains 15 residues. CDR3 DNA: TGTGCCAGCAGCCCCGGGCCCTTAAGACCAGAGACCCAGTACTTC. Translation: CASSPGPLRPETQYF.